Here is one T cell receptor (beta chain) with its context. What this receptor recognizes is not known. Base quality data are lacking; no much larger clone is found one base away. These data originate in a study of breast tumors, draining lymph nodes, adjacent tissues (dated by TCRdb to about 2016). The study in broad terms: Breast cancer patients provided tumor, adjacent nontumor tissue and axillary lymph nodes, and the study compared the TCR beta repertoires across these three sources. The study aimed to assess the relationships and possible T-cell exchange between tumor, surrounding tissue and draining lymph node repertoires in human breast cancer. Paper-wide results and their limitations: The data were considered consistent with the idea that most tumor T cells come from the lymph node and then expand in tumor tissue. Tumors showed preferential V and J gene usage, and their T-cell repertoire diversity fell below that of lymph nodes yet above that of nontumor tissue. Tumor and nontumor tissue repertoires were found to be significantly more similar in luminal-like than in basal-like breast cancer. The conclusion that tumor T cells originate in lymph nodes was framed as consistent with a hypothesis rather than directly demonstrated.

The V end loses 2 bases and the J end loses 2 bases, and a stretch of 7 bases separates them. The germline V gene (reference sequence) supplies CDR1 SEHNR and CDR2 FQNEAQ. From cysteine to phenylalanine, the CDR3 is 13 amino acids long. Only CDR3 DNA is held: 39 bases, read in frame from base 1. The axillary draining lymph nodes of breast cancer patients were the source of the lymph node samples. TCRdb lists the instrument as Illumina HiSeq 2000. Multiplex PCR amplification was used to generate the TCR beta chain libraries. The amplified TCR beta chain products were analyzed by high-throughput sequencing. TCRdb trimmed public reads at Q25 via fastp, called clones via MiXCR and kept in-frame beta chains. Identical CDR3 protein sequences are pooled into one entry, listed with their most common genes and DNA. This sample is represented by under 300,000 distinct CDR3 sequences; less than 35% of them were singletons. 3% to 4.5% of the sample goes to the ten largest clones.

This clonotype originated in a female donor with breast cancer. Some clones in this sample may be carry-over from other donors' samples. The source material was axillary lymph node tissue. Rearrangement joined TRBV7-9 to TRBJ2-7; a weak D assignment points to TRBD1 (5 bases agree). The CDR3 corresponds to CASSLLQAYEQYF. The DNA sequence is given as TGTGCCAGCAGCTTACTACAGGCCTACGAGCAGTACTTC. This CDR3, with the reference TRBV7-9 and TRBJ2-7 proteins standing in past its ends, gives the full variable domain DTGVSQNPRHKITKRGQNVTFRCDPISEHNRLYWYRQTLGQGPEFLTYFQNEAQLEKSRLLSDRFSAERPKGSFSTLEIQRTEQGDSAMYLCASSLLQAYEQYFGPGTRLTVT.